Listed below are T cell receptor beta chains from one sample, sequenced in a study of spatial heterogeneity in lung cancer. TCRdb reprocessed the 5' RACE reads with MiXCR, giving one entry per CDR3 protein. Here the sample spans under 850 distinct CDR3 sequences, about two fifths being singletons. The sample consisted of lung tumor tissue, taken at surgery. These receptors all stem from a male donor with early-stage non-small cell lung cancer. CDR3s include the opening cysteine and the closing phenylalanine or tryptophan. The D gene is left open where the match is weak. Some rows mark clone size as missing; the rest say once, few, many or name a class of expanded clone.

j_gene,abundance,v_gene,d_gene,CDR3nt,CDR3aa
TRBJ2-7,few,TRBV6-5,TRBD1,TGTGCCAGCAGTACTGGACAGGGGATTTACGAGCAGTACTTC,CASSTGQGIYEQYF
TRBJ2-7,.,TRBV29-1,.,TGCAGCGTTGCTCAGGGGGGCTCCTACGAGCAGTACTTC,CSVAQGGSYEQYF
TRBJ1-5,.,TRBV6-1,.,TGTGCCAGCAGTGAACCCGATAATCAGCCCCAGCATTTT,CASSEPDNQPQHF
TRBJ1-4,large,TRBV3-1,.,TGTGCCAGCAGTCCGGACAGCCGAGGAAGCAGCAGTCCGGACAGCCGAGGAAGACTGTTTTTT,CASSPDSRGSSSPDSRGRLFF
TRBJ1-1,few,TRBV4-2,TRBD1,TGTGCCAGCAGCCAGGGCAGGGACAGGCTTATCCCTGAAGCTTTCTTT,CASSQGRDRLIPEAFF
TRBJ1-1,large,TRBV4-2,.,TGTGCCAGCAGCCAGCCCGGGACCGCCGAAGCTTTCTTT,CASSQPGTAEAFF
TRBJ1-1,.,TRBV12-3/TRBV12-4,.,TGTGCCAGCAGTTTAGACGGACGACCAACTGAAGCTTTCTTT,CASSLDGRPTEAFF
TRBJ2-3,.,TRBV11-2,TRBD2,TGTGCCAGCAGCTTAGCGGGAGGATTCACAGATACGCAGTATTTT,CASSLAGGFTDTQYF
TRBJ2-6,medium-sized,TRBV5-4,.,TGTGCCAGCAGATTCAGGGTCTCTGGGGCCAACGTCCTGACTTTC,CASRFRVSGANVLTF
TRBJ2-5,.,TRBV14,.,TGTGCCAGCAGCCAAGAGATCCGGGGGACCCAGTACTTC,CASSQEIRGTQYF
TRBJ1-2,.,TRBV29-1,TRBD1,TGCAGCACCGGACCGCAGGGGGCATACGGCTACACCTTC,CSTGPQGAYGYTF
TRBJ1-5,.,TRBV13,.,TGTGCCAGCAGCTTAGGGCTGACAAATCAGCCCCAGCATTTT,CASSLGLTNQPQHF
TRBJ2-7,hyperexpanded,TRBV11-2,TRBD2,TGTGCCAGCAGCCTACAGGGACTAGCGGGAGGGCCGTCCTACGAGCAGTACTTC,CASSLQGLAGGPSYEQYF
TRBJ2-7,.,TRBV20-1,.,TGCAGTGCTCCGGGGGACCAAGCCTACGAGCAGTACTTC,CSAPGDQAYEQYF
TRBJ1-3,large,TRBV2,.,TGTGCCAGCTGTGAACTTTCGTCGGGGTTAGGAAACACCATATATTTT,CASCELSSGLGNTIYF
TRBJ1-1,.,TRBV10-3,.,TGTGCCATCAGCCAACCCGGAGGTAACGGGACTGAAGCTTTCTTT,CAISQPGGNGTEAFF
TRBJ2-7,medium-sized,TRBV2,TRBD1,TGTGCCAGCTTTTGGACAGGGGGCTACGAGCAGTACTTC,CASFWTGGYEQYF
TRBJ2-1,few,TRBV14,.,TGTGCCAGCAGCCACGGGACATTGCTTGAGCAGTTCTTC,CASSHGTLLEQFF
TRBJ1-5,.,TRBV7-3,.,TGTGCCAGCAGCTTACGGGGCAATCAGCCCCAGCATTTT,CASSLRGNQPQHF